A selection of T cell receptor beta chains follows, all from one sample in a study of T cell repertoires in cytomegalovirus infection. No antigen has been identified for these receptors. TCRdb reprocessed the reads with MiXCR, giving one entry per CDR3 protein. The sample consists of roughly 920,000 distinct CDR3 sequences, around 30% of them appearing once. This specimen was cultured CD8+ T cells from PBMCs, taken from culture after CMV antigen stimulation. These receptors were taken from a human donor in good health (CMV status not recorded). Some clones in this sample may be carry-over from other donors' samples. The CDR3 runs from the conserved cysteine through the conserved F or W. Each record gives: clone size, D gene, J gene, V gene, CDR3 protein, CDR3 DNA. A D gene is named only where the DNA matches it firmly. Not every row has a clone size; where given, it reads once, few, many or a size class.

NA | TRBD1 | TRBJ2-2 | TRBV5-4 | CASSRGGRSLEELFF | TGTGCCAGCAGCCGAGGGGGCCGCTCATTAGAGGAACTGTTTTTT
NA | NA | TRBJ2-3 | TRBV2 | CASTGGLTDTQYF | TGTGCCAGCACTGGGGGGCTCACAGATACGCAGTATTTT
NA | NA | TRBJ1-5 | TRBV10-2 | CASTDVGNQPQHF | TGCGCCAGCACTGACGTTGGCAATCAGCCCCAGCATTTT
NA | NA | TRBJ1-5 | TRBV27 | CASSIYRDQPQHF | TGTGCCAGCAGCATTTACAGGGATCAGCCCCAGCATTTT
NA | NA | TRBJ2-1 | TRBV7-3 | CASSFGPILNEQFF | TGTGCCAGCAGCTTTGGCCCAATTCTCAATGAGCAGTTCTTC
few | NA | TRBJ1-5 | TRBV6-2/TRBV6-3 | CASRQDGNQPQHF | TGTGCCAGCAGACAGGACGGGAATCAGCCCCAGCATTTT
NA | NA | TRBJ1-1 | TRBV12-3/TRBV12-4 | CASSWTVENTEAFF | TGTGCCAGCAGTTGGACAGTAGAGAACACTGAAGCTTTCTTT
few | NA | TRBJ1-1 | TRBV28 | CANSDGNTEAFF | TGTGCCAACTCCGACGGGAACACTGAAGCTTTCTTT
few | TRBD1 | TRBJ1-5 | TRBV27 | CASSSDRGGASQPQHF | TGTGCCAGCAGTTCGGACAGGGGAGGTGCTTCTCAGCCCCAGCATTTT
NA | TRBD2 | TRBJ2-5 | TRBV27 | CASKAGGAKTQYF | TGTGCCAGCAAAGCGGGGGGCGCGAAGACCCAGTACTTC
once | TRBD2 | TRBJ2-1 | TRBV28 | CASSPPLAGALYEQFF | TGTGCCAGCAGTCCACCACTAGCGGGGGCCCTCTATGAGCAGTTCTTC
NA | NA | TRBJ2-2 | TRBV25-1 | CASSEYGSPTGELFF | TGTGCCAGCAGTGAATATGGCAGCCCCACCGGGGAGCTGTTTTTT
NA | NA | TRBJ1-1 | TRBV7-3 | CASSLRRANTEAFF | TGTGCCAGCAGCTTAAGGCGAGCGAACACTGAAGCTTTCTTT
many | NA | TRBJ1-1 | TRBV12-3/TRBV12-4 | CASSLNFMANFGAFF | TGTGCCAGCAGTTTAAATTTCATGGCCAACTTTGGGGCTTTCTTT
few | NA | TRBJ1-1 | TRBV2 | CASNIRSSEAFF | TGTGCCAGCAATATAAGGTCGAGTGAAGCTTTCTTT
NA | TRBD2 | TRBJ2-1 | TRBV19 | CASSIGTSFNEQFF | TGTGCCAGTAGTATAGGGACTAGCTTCAATGAGCAGTTCTTC
NA | NA | TRBJ2-5 | TRBV4-1 | CASSQDPEGHLQETQYF | TGCGCCAGCAGCCAAGATCCGGAGGGACACCTACAAGAGACCCAGTACTTC
many | TRBD2 | TRBJ2-5 | TRBV11-2 | CASSLWGGETQYF | TGTGCCAGCAGCTTATGGGGGGGGGAGACCCAGTACTTC
NA | NA | TRBJ1-2 | TRBV23-1 | CARKLRCGNYGYTF | TGCGCCAGGAAATTAAGATGCGGAAACTATGGCTACACCTTC
many | NA | TRBJ1-5 | TRBV7-6 | CASSHGGNQPQHF | TGTGCCAGCAGCCACGGCGGGAATCAGCCCCAGCATTTT
NA | NA | TRBJ2-1 | TRBV7-2 | CASSLEWGAYNEQFF | TGTGCCAGCAGCTTAGAATGGGGCGCCTACAATGAGCAGTTCTTC
few | NA | TRBJ1-6 | TRBV7-6 | CASSLRARRLPPGDDYNSPLHF | TGTGCCAGCAGCTTGCGAGCCCGCAGGCTTCCCCCTGGGGACGATTATAATTCACCCCTCCACTTT
few | NA | TRBJ1-4 | TRBV7-9 | CASSYKRSTAATNEKLFF | TGTGCCAGCAGCTATAAGAGGTCGACAGCTGCAACTAATGAAAAACTGTTTTTT
few | NA | TRBJ1-2 | TRBV6-2/TRBV6-3 | CASSYSTDYGYTF | TGTGCCAGCAGTTACTCGACGGATTATGGCTACACCTTC
NA | TRBD1 | TRBJ1-2 | TRBV28 | CASRGTGTNYGYSF | TGTGCCAGCAGGGGGACAGGTACAAACTATGGCTACTCCTTC
NA | NA | TRBJ1-4 | TRBV27 | CASSITKAATNEKLFF | TGTGCCAGCAGTATAACCAAAGCAGCAACTAATGAAAAACTGTTTTTT
NA | TRBD1 | TRBJ1-4 | TRBV27 | CASSYRGRGTEKLFF | TGTGCCAGCAGTTACAGGGGGCGTGGGACTGAAAAACTGTTTTTT
NA | TRBD1 | TRBJ2-5 | TRBV7-3 | CASSLKGAEGETQYF | TGTGCCAGCAGCTTAAAGGGGGCCGAGGGAGAGACCCAGTACTTC
NA | NA | TRBJ2-1 | TRBV11-2 | CASSLGSGASEQFF | TGTGCCAGCAGCTTAGGTTCGGGGGCAAGTGAGCAGTTCTTC
NA | TRBD2 | TRBJ2-1 | TRBV7-9 | CASSSPSGGSDNEQFF | TGTGCCAGCAGTTCCCCTAGCGGGGGTTCCGACAATGAGCAGTTCTTC
NA | NA | TRBJ1-1 | TRBV5-4 | CASSPLTVMNTEAFF | TGTGCCAGCAGCCCCTTGACAGTCATGAACACTGAAGCTTTCTTT
NA | NA | TRBJ2-5 | TRBV7-7 | CASSSPGAETQYF | TGTGCTAGCAGCTCCCCAGGGGCAGAGACCCAGTACTTC
NA | TRBD2 | TRBJ2-7 | TRBV7-6 | CASSLASPSGGLTYEQYF | TGTGCCAGCAGCTTAGCCTCTCCTAGCGGGGGGCTAACCTACGAGCAGTACTTC
NA | TRBD1 | TRBJ2-1 | TRBV14 | CASSQDPGQQYNEQFF | TGTGCCAGCAGCCAAGACCCGGGACAGCAATACAATGAGCAGTTCTTC
NA | TRBD1 | TRBJ2-5 | TRBV15 | CATSRGTGAEETQYF | TGTGCCACCAGCAGAGGGACAGGGGCCGAAGAGACCCAGTACTTC
NA | NA | TRBJ1-4 | TRBV12-3/TRBV12-4 | CASSLVGINEKLFF | TGTGCCAGCAGTTTAGTGGGGATTAATGAAAAACTGTTTTTT
NA | NA | TRBJ2-1 | TRBV25-1 | CASSDPLGDEQFF | TGTGCCAGCAGTGACCCCCTGGGTGATGAGCAGTTCTTC
few | NA | TRBJ1-1 | TRBV12-3/TRBV12-4 | CASSWVPQTRTEAFF | TGTGCCAGCAGTTGGGTGCCTCAAACGAGGACTGAAGCTTTCTTT
NA | NA | TRBJ1-2 | TRBV10-3 | CAISESTVGGYTF | TGTGCCATCAGTGAGTCGACGGTGGGCGGCTACACCTTC
NA | NA | TRBJ2-3 | TRBV19 | CASTQTGRTDTQYF | TGTGCCAGTACCCAGACAGGTCGCACAGATACGCAGTATTTT
few | NA | TRBJ2-6 | TRBV27 | CASSSRSGANVLTF | TGTGCCAGCAGTTCTAGGTCTGGGGCCAACGTCCTGACTTTC
NA | TRBD1 | TRBJ1-5 | TRBV6-2/TRBV6-3 | CASSYTGTGDFNQPQHF | TGTGCCAGCAGTTACACCGGGACAGGGGATTTCAATCAGCCCCAGCATTTT
NA | NA | TRBJ2-2 | TRBV6-5 | CASSYNLGNTGELFF | TGTGCCAGCAGTTACAATCTAGGGAACACCGGGGAGCTGTTTTTT
NA | TRBD1 | TRBJ1-1 | TRBV11-2 | CASSPGTGRPEAFF | TGTGCCAGCAGCCCAGGGACAGGGAGGCCTGAAGCTTTCTTT
NA | NA | TRBJ2-5 | TRBV7-8 | CASSSRKHSQETQYF | TGTGCCAGCAGCTCCAGGAAACATTCTCAAGAGACCCAGTACTTC
NA | TRBD2 | TRBJ2-3 | TRBV28 | CASSQLAGESTDTQYF | TGTGCCAGCAGTCAACTAGCGGGGGAGAGCACAGATACGCAGTATTTT
NA | NA | TRBJ1-6 | TRBV19 | CASSIDRRNNSPLHF | TGTGCCAGTAGTATAGATCGGCGGAATAATTCACCCCTCCACTTT
NA | NA | TRBJ2-1 | TRBV2 | CASSELDLQLYNEQFF | TGTGCCAGCAGTGAACTGGACCTCCAACTCTACAATGAGCAGTTCTTC
many | NA | TRBJ2-1 | TRBV7-8 | CASSLRLGGGYYNEQFF | TGTGCCAGCAGCTTACGTTTGGGGGGAGGTTACTACAATGAGCAGTTCTTC
many | NA | TRBJ2-3 | TRBV7-8 | CASSLDGTPRGTDTQYF | TGTGCCAGCAGCTTAGATGGGACTCCCAGAGGAACAGATACGCAGTATTTT
NA | NA | TRBJ1-5 | TRBV10-3 | CAISESGQNQPQHF | TGTGCCATCAGTGAGTCGGGGCAAAATCAGCCCCAGCATTTT
NA | NA | TRBJ2-5 | TRBV27 | CASSPLLETQYF | TGTGCCAGCAGTCCCCTACTAGAGACCCAGTACTTC
NA | TRBD2 | TRBJ2-1 | TRBV12-3/TRBV12-4 | CASSPAGAAYNEQFF | TGTGCCAGCAGTCCAGCGGGGGCTGCTTACAATGAGCAGTTCTTC
few | TRBD1 | TRBJ1-1 | TRBV7-9 | CASSSPQGATTMNTEAFF | TGTGCCAGCAGCTCACCACAGGGGGCGACAACTATGAACACTGAAGCTTTCTTT
few | NA | TRBJ1-4 | TRBV28 | CASSSPRLRDKEKLFF | TGTGCCAGCAGTTCCCCTCGTCTCAGGGACAAGGAAAAACTGTTTTTT